This record concerns one T cell receptor (beta chain) sequence. The antigen this receptor binds is unknown. No base quality information exists; no much larger clone differs at one position. The record originates from a study of graft-versus-host responses after intestinal transplantation (dated by TCRdb to about 2021). About the full investigation: The transplants that recipients received were multivisceral, liver-intestinal, or isolated intestinal. Every recipient was given anti-thymocyte globulin induction, followed by around three years of maintenance tacrolimus and steroids. After intestinal transplantation, graft-versus-host and host-versus-graft alloreactive T cell clones were followed in the graft, circulation and bone marrow using bulk TCR-beta CDR3 sequencing. Alloreactive clones were identified by sequencing pre-transplant mixed lymphocyte reaction products and comparing them with unstimulated pre-transplant donor and recipient T cells. The cohort enrolled about two dozen intestinal transplant recipients, one of whom was a retransplant, and a few patients without pretransplant specimens were excluded. A peak of at least 4% donor T cells among recipient peripheral blood mononuclear cells was the definition used for donor T cell macrochimerism. Instead of going to the commercial service, samples from a few later patients were sequenced in-house on an Illumina MiSeq and processed with MiXCR. Results and caveats for the whole study, not just this receptor: Conclusions were limited by the relatively low number and heterogeneity of intestinal transplant patients. GvH clones were found in recipient bone marrow, and some of the GvH clones appeared earlier in ileal mucosa or blood, which is consistent with an intestinal mucosal origin. High GvH to HvG T cell clonal ratios were observed in the allografts of patients with donor T cell macrochimerism. Early after transplant, declines in HvG clones were associated with peak levels of circulating GvH clones.

The CDR3 measures 16 amino acids from cysteine to phenylalanine. The CDR3 DNA has 48 bases and is translated from base 1. The junction shows trimming of 3 bases on V and 3 bases on J, and the gene matches do not reach 7 bases of it. The germline V gene yields MGHRA for CDR1 and YSYEKL for CDR2. Dithiothreitol, EDTA incubations and collagenase D digestion were used to isolate intraepithelial and lamina propria lymphocytes from graft specimens. Bulk TCR-beta sequencing was performed on serial intestinal graft biopsy specimens collected as late as 600 days after transplant. Libraries came from the immunoSEQ multiplex PCR assay. For most patients, genomic DNA was subjected to high-throughput TCR-beta CDR3 sequencing by Adaptive Biotechnologies. Per the original workflow: Adaptive's ImmunoSEQ software supplied the TCR sequencing data for roughly 17 patients, while MiXCR and VDJtools were used to process three other patients. CDR3 nucleotide sequences shared by donor and recipient were removed because the origin of these sequences could not be assigned. To be classed as alloreactive, a clone needed at least 2-fold expansion over unstimulated cells and a minimum CFSE-low frequency of 0.002% (template counts) or 0.001% (read counts). Clones were considered mappable if detected in sequenced pre-transplant spleen, lymph node, or MLR CFSE-low populations of the donor or recipient. The cumulative frequency of alloreactive clones was calculated as a percentage of all sequences, weighted by copy number. The table was pulled from immuneACCESS by TCRdb, which kept in-frame rearrangements only. Such tables lose some clones; where checked, under half of the loss comes from unresolved V genes, and the rest has no known cause. That table is the source of V, J and clone size, and D and trimming were worked out from the DNA. The sample table contains around 37,000 clones; only one count was recorded for around 87% of them. Together, the top ten hold more than 15% of the sample.

The source is a human patient who received an intestinal transplant, so some T cells may come from the graft donor. The rearranged chain carries TRBV4-1 and TRBJ2-3; 9 bases in the middle match TRBD1. The sample here was ileum tissue, taken 200 to 210 days after intestinal transplant. The sequenced DNA: TGCGCCAGCAGCCAGATCGCCGGGACAGGGACAGATACGCAGTATTTT. Translated, this gives CASSQIAGTGTDTQYF.